The rows below give T cell receptor beta chains drawn from one sample of a study of OX40 agonist ivuxolimab in advanced cancers. Here immunoSEQ multiplex PCR was the method, and the copy in TCRdb shows in-frame clones only, minus some. The data hold around 84,000 clones, with under 95% observed a single time. The sample here was CD4+ or CD8+ T cells sorted from blood, taken in a trial of the OX40 agonist ivuxolimab. The receptors originated from an adult with an advanced solid tumor such as melanoma, head and neck, liver or kidney cancer. Both conserved end residues are part of each CDR3. The order of the fields is D gene, CDR3 length, clone size, V gene, J gene, CDR3 DNA, CDR3 protein. D genes are given only for firm matches. Some rows mark clone size as missing; the rest say once, few, many or name a class of expanded clone.

.	15	.	TRBV6-5	TRBJ1-6	TGTGCCAGCAGTTCCCCGGGAGAACGGGATTCACCCCTCCACTTT	CASSSPGERDSPLHF
.	14	.	TRBV2	TRBJ1-1	TGTGCCAGCAGCATAACTCAGGGCGGGAATGAAGCTTTCTTT	CASSITQGGNEAFF
.	13	.	TRBV27	TRBJ1-2	TGTGCCAGCGGCCTCCGTGACAACGGTGGCTACACCTTC	CASGLRDNGGYTF
TRBD1	15	.	TRBV5-1	TRBJ1-1	TGCGCCAGCAGCCTAAACAGGGGTGAAGACACTGAAGCTTTCTTT	CASSLNRGEDTEAFF
TRBD1	15	.	TRBV13	TRBJ2-7	TGTGCCAGCAGCTTAGGCCTAGAGGGGGCTGGCGAGCAGTACTTC	CASSLGLEGAGEQYF
TRBD1	14	.	TRBV4-1	TRBJ1-1	TGCGCCAGCAGCCAGGAAACAGGGGTGACTGAAGCTTTCTTT	CASSQETGVTEAFF
.	13	.	TRBV5-1	TRBJ1-1	TGCGCCAGCAGCTTCTCCGGGAACACTGAAGCTTTCTTT	CASSFSGNTEAFF
TRBD1	14	medium-sized	TRBV30	TRBJ1-1	TGTGCCTGGAGTCCGGGACAGGGGAGGACTGAAGCTTTCTTT	CAWSPGQGRTEAFF
.	13	.	TRBV21-1	TRBJ2-5	TGTGCCAGCAGCAAGGAGGGCTGGGAGACCCAGTACTTC	CASSKEGWETQYF
TRBD2	15	.	TRBV9	TRBJ2-1	TGTGCCAGCAGCGTCGGGACTAACTCCTACAATGAGCAGTTCTTC	CASSVGTNSYNEQFF
.	12	.	TRBV19	TRBJ1-2	TGTGCCAGTAGTGCCCCCGGGAATGGCTACACCTTC	CASSAPGNGYTF
TRBD1	14	.	TRBV9	TRBJ1-1	TGTGCCAGCAGCCAGGGAGGGGGCGCGGGTGAAGCTTTCTTT	CASSQGGGAGEAFF
TRBD2	15	.	TRBV11-3	TRBJ2-3	TGTGCCAGCAGCCCGGGGGGGTATAGCACAGATACGCAGTATTTT	CASSPGGYSTDTQYF
.	15	.	TRBV4-3	TRBJ1-1	TGCGCCAGCAGCCAAGTGGCAGGGAAGTACACTGAAGCTTTCTTT	CASSQVAGKYTEAFF
.	14	.	TRBV19	TRBJ1-3	TGTGCCAGTAGTATTGGTACGCCGGGAAACACCATATATTTT	CASSIGTPGNTIYF
TRBD1	17	.	TRBV11-2	TRBJ2-3	TGTGCCAGCAGCTTAGGCACAGGGGGCGTTGAGGCAGATACGCAGTATTTT	CASSLGTGGVEADTQYF
TRBD1	15	.	TRBV14	TRBJ2-2	TGTGCCAGCAGCCGAGGGGGCTGGGGTACCGGGGAGCTGTTTTTT	CASSRGGWGTGELFF
TRBD2	14	.	TRBV7-9	TRBJ2-5	TGTGCCAGCAGCTTGGGGAGGGAAGGAGAGACCCAGTACTTC	CASSLGREGETQYF
.	11	.	TRBV7-9	TRBJ1-4	TGTGCCAGCAGCTTATGGGATACAGTGTTTTTT	CASSLWDTVFF
.	15	.	TRBV5-4	TRBJ2-1	TGTGCCAGCAGCTTGATGGAAATCAGGGGAAATGAGCAGTTCTTC	CASSLMEIRGNEQFF
.	14	.	TRBV7-8	TRBJ1-3	TGTGCCAGCAGCTTAGCGCTCAGAGGGAACACCATATATTTT	CASSLALRGNTIYF